The 19 T cell receptor beta chains below were found in one sample sequenced in a study of shared clonotypes between healthy human individuals. Some clones are missing from TCRdb's copy, which holds only in-frame ones; the method was immunoSEQ multiplex PCR. Here the sample spans more than 1.2 million clones, 98% being singletons. Sequences were obtained from naive CD4+ T cells sorted from blood. The subset is: CD45RA+ positively selected. These receptors were collected from a man aged 25-40 years in good health.

The chain joins TRBV18 to TRBJ2-7; D is undetermined. Looked up from germline, CDR1 is KGHSH and CDR2 is LQKENI. The CDR3 consists of 13 residues. V lost 4 bases and J lost 3, with 10 bases in between. The chain's CDR3 is CASSHDESYEQYF. The CDR3 bases are TGTGCCAGCTCACACGACGAGAGCTACGAGCAGTACTTC.

This chain links TRBV7-6 with TRBJ2-7; possibly TRBD2 for D (6 bases). The CDR3 loop spans 15 amino acids. In germline, CDR1 is SGHVS, CDR2 FNYEAQ. Trimming cost V 1 base and J 2 bases, with 12 bases left between them. The DNA for the CDR3 is TGTGCCAGCAGCTTAGGGGCGGGGAGGACCTACGAGCAGTACTTC. Its protein product is CASSLGAGRTYEQYF.

The chain joins TRBV27 to TRBJ2-7; 14 bases are a match to TRBD2. The V segment lost 5 bases and the J segment 3 bases; nucleotides outside the gene matches: 6. This CDR3 region has 16 residues. Germline V gene sequence: CDR1 MNHEY, CDR2 SMNVEV (reference sequence). In DNA, the CDR3 is TGTGCCAGCAGTCTCCGGACTAGCGGGAGGAGCTACGAGCAGTACTTC. This sequence encodes CASSLRTSGRSYEQYF.

The chain couples TRBV5-1 to TRBJ1-3; possibly TRBD1 for D (6 bases). The CDR3 runs to 17 residues. Germline V gene data show CDR1 as SGHRS and CDR2 as YFSETQ. The V and J ends lost 0 bases and 0 bases respectively, with 13 bases between them. Here the CDR3 DNA reads TGCGCCAGCAGCTTGGAGCCCCTGGACAGCTCTGGAAACACCATATATTTT. Its protein is CASSLEPLDSSGNTIYF.

The rearrangement links TRBV19 to TRBJ2-4, with TRBD2 matching over 13 bases. The V gene end was trimmed by 8 bases and the J gene end by 10 bases; junction bases not matched to a gene: 11. Germline V gene sequence: CDR1 LNHDA, CDR2 SQIVND (reference sequence). The CDR3 is 15 residues long. Here the CDR3 reads CASSPTSGRTSIQYF. The CDR3 nucleotides are TGTGCCAGTTCCCCGACTAGCGGGAGGACGTCGATTCAGTACTTC.

This chain joins TRBV5-4 and TRBJ2-7; 12 nucleotides agree with TRBD1. The length of the CDR3 is 17 residues. With 3 bases clipped from V and 3 bases from J, the junction kept 10 bases outside the gene matches. Germline V gene lookup returns CDR1 SGHNT and CDR2 YYREEE (reference sequence). CDR3 amino acids: CASSWGQGASSDYEQYF. CDR3 DNA sequence: TGTGCCAGCAGCTGGGGACAGGGGGCGTCTTCAGACTACGAGCAGTACTTC.

The chain uses TRBV5-1 and TRBJ1-2; 7 bases fit TRBD1. This CDR3 comprises 15 residues. Trimming removed 0 bases from V and 4 bases from J; junction bases left unmatched: 6. CDR1 is SGHRS and CDR2 is YFSETQ in the germline V gene. CDR3 region: CASSLGGQVAYGYTF. As DNA, the CDR3 is TGCGCCAGCAGCTTGGGCGGACAGGTCGCCTATGGCTACACCTTC.

V is TRBV7-9 and J is TRBJ1-1, with 10 nucleotides matching TRBD1. The CDR3 spans 12 residues. Unmatched junction bases numbered 1, after V lost 6 bases and J lost 6 bases. Germline V gene sequence: CDR1 SEHNR, CDR2 FQNEAQ (reference sequence). CDR3 sequence: CASRGQGSEAFF. In DNA form, the CDR3 reads TGTGCCAGCAGGGGACAGGGGTCTGAAGCTTTCTTT. Complete variable domain (other parts from reference TRBV7-9 and TRBJ1-1): DTGVSQNPRHKITKRGQNVTFRCDPISEHNRLYWYRQTLGQGPEFLTYFQNEAQLEKSRLLSDRFSAERPKGSFSTLEIQRTEQGDSAMYLCASRGQGSEAFFGQGTRLTVV.

This chain connects TRBV6-6 to TRBJ2-1; the D gene is possibly TRBD2 (5 bases). Trimming stripped 7 bases from V and 0 bases from J, with 13 bases between. The CDR3 runs 15 residues. Germline V gene data show CDR1 as MNHNY and CDR2 as SVGAGI (reference sequence). The chain's CDR3 is CASTEGRSSYNEQFF. The CDR3 DNA is TGTGCCAGCACTGAGGGCCGTAGCTCCTACAATGAGCAGTTCTTC.

CDR3 protein: CASSQDNGNTIYF. CDR3 nucleotides: TGTGCCAGCAGTCAGGACAATGGAAACACCATATATTTT. The chain has TRBV28 and TRBJ1-3, with D perhaps TRBD1 (5 bases). Trimming removed 5 bases from V and 3 bases from J, with 8 bases in between. This CDR3 has 13 amino acids. The germline V gene has CDR1 MDHEN and CDR2 SYDVKM.

The chain employs TRBV2 and TRBJ1-4; D is possibly TRBD1 (5 bases). Germline lookup yields CDR1 SNHLY and CDR2 FYNNEI. V shed 3 bases and J shed 8 bases, with 10 bases lying between them. The CDR3 totals 13 residues. In DNA, the CDR3 is TGTGCCAGCAGTGACAGGGTTAGGGAAAAACTGTTTTTT. This translates into CASSDRVREKLFF.

The V gene is TRBV2, the J gene TRBJ1-2; D possibly corresponds to TRBD1 (6 bases). CDR1 and CDR2 from the germline V gene are SNHLY and FYNNEI. V was clipped by 10 bases and J by 4 bases, with 13 bases between them. This CDR3 has 12 amino acids. The CDR3 protein is CATSDSAYGYTF. CDR3 nucleotide sequence: TGTGCCACCTCGGACAGCGCCTATGGCTACACCTTC.

Note on this clone: At the DNA level, this CDR3 is encoded by other sequences in the same sample as well. Here the CDR3 reads CASSLAGGETQYF. CDR3 sequence (DNA): TGTGCCAGCAGTTTGGCAGGGGGCGAGACCCAGTACTTC. The rearrangement joins TRBV28 to TRBJ2-5, with 8 nucleotides matching TRBD1. The CDR3 loop spans 13 amino acids. CDR1 MDHEN and CDR2 SYDVKM come from the germline V gene. V was clipped by 3 bases and J by 5 bases; unmatched bases: 2. The full variable domain, in which reference TRBV28 and TRBJ2-5 provide the parts outside the CDR3, is DVKVTQSSRYLVKRTGEKVFLECVQDMDHENMFWYRQDPGLGLRLIYFSYDVKMKEKGDIPEGYSVSREKKERFSLILESASTNQTSMYLCASSLAGGETQYFGPGTRLLVL.

The V gene is TRBV20-1, the J gene TRBJ2-7; D unresolved. This CDR3 has 11 residues. In germline, CDR1 is DFQATT, CDR2 SNEGSKA (reference sequence). Trimming pared 1 base from V and 8 bases from J, leaving 9 bases between. CDR3 sequence reads: CSARADLQQYF. The CDR3 DNA reads TGCAGTGCTAGAGCCGATCTCCAGCAGTACTTC.

The rearrangement links TRBV28 to TRBJ1-5; possible D gene TRBD1, 6 bases. The CDR3 is 19 residues long. Germline CDR1 and CDR2: MDHEN and SYDVKM. Trimming removed 6 bases at V and 6 bases at J, with 30 bases between. As DNA, the CDR3 is TGTGCCAGCAGCCCGCTCAGGGGAGTATTTGGGTTCAATACTCAGCCCCAGCATTTT. The encoded protein is CASSPLRGVFGFNTQPQHF.

The rearrangement uses TRBV5-1 and TRBJ2-7; tentatively, D is TRBD1 or TRBD2 (5 bases each). Trimming shortened V by 5 bases and J by 1 base, and 10 bases separated the two germline ends. This CDR3 is 13 amino acids long. CDR1 is SGHRS and CDR2 is YFSETQ in the germline V gene. Here the CDR3 reads CASRIRESYEQYF. In DNA, the CDR3 is TGCGCCAGCAGGATCAGGGAGTCCTACGAGCAGTACTTC.

V is TRBV7-9 and J is TRBJ2-3, with D tentatively TRBD2 (6 bases). V was trimmed by 5 bases and J by 6 bases, leaving 15 bases between them. This CDR3 has 14 residues. Germline assignment: CDR1 SEHNR and CDR2 FQNEAQ (reference sequence). CDR3 nucleotide sequence: TGTGCCAGCAGCCCCAACGGGAGACGCGATACGCAGTATTTT. It is translated as CASSPNGRRDTQYF.

V usage is TRBV7-8 and J usage is TRBJ2-7; 8 nucleotides line up with TRBD1. The length of the CDR3 is 17 residues. The trim removed 5 bases at V and 1 base at J, leaving 13 bases unmatched. Germline-derived CDR1 and CDR2 are SGHVS and FQNEAQ. The CDR3 nucleotides are TGTGCCAGCAGCCCAACACCGGGACAGGTGAGATCCTACGAGCAGTACTTC. Residues: CASSPTPGQVRSYEQYF.

The chain links TRBV7-9 to TRBJ1-5; 8 bases align to TRBD1. This CDR3 is built from 17 residues. The trim removed 3 bases at V and 4 bases at J, leaving 11 bases unmatched. Germline CDR1 SEHNR, CDR2 FQNEAQ (reference sequence). CDR3 nucleotide sequence: TGTGCCAGCAGCTTTGGAACCGGGACAGGTAAAAATCAGCCCCAGCATTTT. Amino acids: CASSFGTGTGKNQPQHF.